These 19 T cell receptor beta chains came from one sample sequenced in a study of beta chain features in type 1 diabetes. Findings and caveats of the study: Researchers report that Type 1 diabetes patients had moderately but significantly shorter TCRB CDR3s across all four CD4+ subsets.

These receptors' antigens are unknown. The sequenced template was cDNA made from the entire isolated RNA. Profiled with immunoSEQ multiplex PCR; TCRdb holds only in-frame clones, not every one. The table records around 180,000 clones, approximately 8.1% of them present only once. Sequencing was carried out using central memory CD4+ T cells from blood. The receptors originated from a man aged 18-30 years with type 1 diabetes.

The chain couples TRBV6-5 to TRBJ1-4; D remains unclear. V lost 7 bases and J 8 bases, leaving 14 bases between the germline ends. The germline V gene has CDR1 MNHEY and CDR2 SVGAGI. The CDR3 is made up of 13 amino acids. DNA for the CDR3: TGTGCCAGCACCGGTCAATCGGGGGAAAAACTGTTTTTT. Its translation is CASTGQSGEKLFF.

The CDR3 loop reads CASSSWPSSPLHF. The DNA of the CDR3 is TGTGCCAGCAGTTCGTGGCCTTCATCACCCCTCCACTTT. The chain has TRBV28 and TRBJ1-6, with D uncertain. The V gene's germline CDR1 is MDHEN and CDR2 SYDVKM. The CDR3 contains 13 residues. V shed 4 bases and J shed 10 bases, with 11 bases lying between them. Supplemented by reference TRBV28 and TRBJ1-6, the full variable domain reads DVKVTQSSRYLVKRTGEKVFLECVQDMDHENMFWYRQDPGLGLRLIYFSYDVKMKEKGDIPEGYSVSREKKERFSLILESASTNQTSMYLCASSSWPSSPLHFGNGTRLTVT.

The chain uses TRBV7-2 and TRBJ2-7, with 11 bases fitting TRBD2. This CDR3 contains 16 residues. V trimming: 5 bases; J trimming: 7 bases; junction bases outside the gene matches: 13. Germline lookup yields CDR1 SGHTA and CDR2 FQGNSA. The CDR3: CASSLRASGGRLEQYF. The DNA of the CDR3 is TGTGCCAGCAGCCTAAGAGCTAGCGGGGGGCGTTTGGAGCAGTACTTC.

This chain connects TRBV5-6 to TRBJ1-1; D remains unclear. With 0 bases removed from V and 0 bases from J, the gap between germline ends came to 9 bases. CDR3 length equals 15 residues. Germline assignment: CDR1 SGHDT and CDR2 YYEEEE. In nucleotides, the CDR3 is TGTGCCAGCAGCTTGGGTCGGGGAATGAACACTGAAGCTTTCTTT. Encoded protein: CASSLGRGMNTEAFF.

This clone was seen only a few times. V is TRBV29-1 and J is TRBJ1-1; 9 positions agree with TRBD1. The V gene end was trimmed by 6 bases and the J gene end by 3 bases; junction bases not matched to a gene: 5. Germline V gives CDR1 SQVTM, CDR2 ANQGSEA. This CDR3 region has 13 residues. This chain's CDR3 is CSVGQGRYTEAFF. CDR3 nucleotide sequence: TGCAGCGTGGGACAGGGCCGGTACACTGAAGCTTTCTTT.

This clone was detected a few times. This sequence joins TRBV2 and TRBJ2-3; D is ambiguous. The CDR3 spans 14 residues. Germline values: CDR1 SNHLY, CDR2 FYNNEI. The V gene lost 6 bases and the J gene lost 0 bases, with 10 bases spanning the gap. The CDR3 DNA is TGTGCCAGCAGCGATACGACTAGCACAGATACGCAGTATTTT. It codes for CASSDTTSTDTQYF.

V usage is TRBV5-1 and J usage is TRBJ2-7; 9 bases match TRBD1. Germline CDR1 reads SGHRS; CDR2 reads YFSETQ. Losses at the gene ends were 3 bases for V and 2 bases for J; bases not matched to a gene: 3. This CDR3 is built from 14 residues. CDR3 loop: CASSSGQGTYEQYF. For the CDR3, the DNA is TGCGCCAGCAGCTCCGGACAGGGGACCTACGAGCAGTACTTC.

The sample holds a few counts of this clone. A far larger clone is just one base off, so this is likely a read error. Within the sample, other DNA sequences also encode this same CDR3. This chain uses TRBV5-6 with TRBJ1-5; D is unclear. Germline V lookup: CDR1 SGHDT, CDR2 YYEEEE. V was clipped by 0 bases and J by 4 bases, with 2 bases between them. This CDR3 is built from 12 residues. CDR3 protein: CASSLANQPQHF. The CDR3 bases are TGTGCCAGCAGCTTGGCGAATCAGCCCCAGCATTTT. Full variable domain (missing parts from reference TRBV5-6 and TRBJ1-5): DAGVTQSPTHLIKTRGQQVTLRCSPKSGHDTVSWYQQALGQGPQFIFQYYEEEERQRGNFPDRFSGHQFPNYSSELNVNALLLGDSALYLCASSLANQPQHFGDGTRLSIL.

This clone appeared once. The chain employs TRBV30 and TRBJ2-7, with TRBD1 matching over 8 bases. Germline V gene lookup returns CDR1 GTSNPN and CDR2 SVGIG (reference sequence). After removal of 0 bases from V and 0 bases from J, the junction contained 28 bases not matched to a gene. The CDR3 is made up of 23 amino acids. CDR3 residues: CAWSVKRPRGQGILVWGSYEQYF. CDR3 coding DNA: TGTGCCTGGAGTGTAAAGAGGCCCCGAGGACAGGGAATTTTGGTGTGGGGCTCCTACGAGCAGTACTTC.

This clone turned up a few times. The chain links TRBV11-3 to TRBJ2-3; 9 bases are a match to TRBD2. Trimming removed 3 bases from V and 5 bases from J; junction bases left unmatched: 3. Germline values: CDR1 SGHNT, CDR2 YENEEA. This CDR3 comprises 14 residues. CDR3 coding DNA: TGTGCCAGCAGCTTCGGCGGGAGGGGAGATACGCAGTATTTT. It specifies CASSFGGRGDTQYF. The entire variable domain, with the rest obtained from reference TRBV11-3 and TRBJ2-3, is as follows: EAGVVQSPRYKIIEKKQPVAFWCNPISGHNTLYWYLQNLGQGPELLIRYENEEAVDDSQLPKDRFSAERLKGVDSTLKIQPAELGDSAVYLCASSFGGRGDTQYFGPGTRLTVL.

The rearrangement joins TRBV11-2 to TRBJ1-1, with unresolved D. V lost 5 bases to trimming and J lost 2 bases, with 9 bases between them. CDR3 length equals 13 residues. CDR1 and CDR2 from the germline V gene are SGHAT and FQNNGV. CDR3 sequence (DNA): TGTGCCAGCAGCCCGTCGGTAAACACTGAAGCTTTCTTT. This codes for CASSPSVNTEAFF.

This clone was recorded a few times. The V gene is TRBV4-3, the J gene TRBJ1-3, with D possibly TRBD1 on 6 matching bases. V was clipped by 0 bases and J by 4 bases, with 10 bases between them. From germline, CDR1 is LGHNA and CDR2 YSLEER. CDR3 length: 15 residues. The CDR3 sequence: CASSQEGQSGNTIYF. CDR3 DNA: TGCGCCAGCAGCCAAGAAGGACAGTCCGGAAACACCATATATTTT.

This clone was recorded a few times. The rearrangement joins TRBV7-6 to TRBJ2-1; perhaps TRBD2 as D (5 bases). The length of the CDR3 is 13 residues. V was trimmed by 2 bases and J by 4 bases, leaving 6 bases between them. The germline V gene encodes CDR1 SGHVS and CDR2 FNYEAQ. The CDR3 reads CASSLREYNEQFF. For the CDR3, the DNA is TGTGCCAGCAGCTTACGGGAATACAATGAGCAGTTCTTC.

The CDR3 reads CAISDVSGGSRETQYF. CDR3 bases: TGTGCCATCAGTGATGTTTCAGGGGGCTCGCGGGAGACCCAGTACTTC. J is TRBJ2-5 and V is TRBV10-3, with 8 positions matching TRBD1. The CDR3 is made up of 16 amino acids. Germline trimming cut 3 bases from V and 5 bases from J; bases unmatched to any gene: 11. Per germline, CDR1 ENHRY and CDR2 SYGVKD.

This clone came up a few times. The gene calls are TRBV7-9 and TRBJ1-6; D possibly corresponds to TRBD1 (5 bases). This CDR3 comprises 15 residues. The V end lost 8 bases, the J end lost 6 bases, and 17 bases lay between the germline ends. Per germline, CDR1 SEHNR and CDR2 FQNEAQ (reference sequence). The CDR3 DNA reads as TGTGCCAGCGATCCGGGGGGGAAGGGTAATTCACCCCTCCACTTT. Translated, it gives CASDPGGKGNSPLHF.

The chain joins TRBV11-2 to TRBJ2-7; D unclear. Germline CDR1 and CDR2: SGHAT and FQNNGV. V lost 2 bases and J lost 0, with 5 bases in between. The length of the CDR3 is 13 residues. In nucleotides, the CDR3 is TGTGCCAGCAGCTTAACAGACTCCTACGAGCAGTACTTC. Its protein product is CASSLTDSYEQYF.

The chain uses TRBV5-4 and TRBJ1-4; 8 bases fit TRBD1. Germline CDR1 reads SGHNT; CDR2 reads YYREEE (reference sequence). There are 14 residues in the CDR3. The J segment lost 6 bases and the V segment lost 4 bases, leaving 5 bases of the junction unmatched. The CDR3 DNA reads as TGTGCCAGCAGCCAGGGACAGGTTCATGAAAAACTGTTTTTT. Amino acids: CASSQGQVHEKLFF.

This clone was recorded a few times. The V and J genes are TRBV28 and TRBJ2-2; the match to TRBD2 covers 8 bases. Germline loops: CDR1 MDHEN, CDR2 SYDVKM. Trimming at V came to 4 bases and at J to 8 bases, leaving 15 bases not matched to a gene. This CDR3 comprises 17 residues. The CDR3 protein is CASSSLAGMLSAGELFF. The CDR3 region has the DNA TGTGCCAGCAGTTCGTTAGCGGGGATGTTGTCAGCTGGGGAGCTGTTTTTT.

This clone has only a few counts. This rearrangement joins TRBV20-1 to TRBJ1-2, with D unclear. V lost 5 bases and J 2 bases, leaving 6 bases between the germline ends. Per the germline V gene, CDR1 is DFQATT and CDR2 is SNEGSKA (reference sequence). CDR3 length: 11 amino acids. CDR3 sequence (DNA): TGCAGTGCTCGACAAAACTATGGCTACACCTTC. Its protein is CSARQNYGYTF.